The 29 T cell receptor beta chains presented below share a single source sample, sequenced in a study of cytomegalovirus exposure and HLA in healthy donors (TCRdb year 2017). Library generation was performed with the immunoSEQ multiplex PCR assay. The multiplex PCR relied on a mix of 60 forward primers for TCR Vbeta segments and 13 reverse primers for TCR Jbeta segments. TCRdb limited this immuneACCESS table to in-frame rearrangements with V and J called. A share of clones is missing; checked studies link under half to unresolved V genes, and the rest is unexplained. For this sample there are 140,000 or so clones; roughly three quarters appear just once. The top ten clonotypes cover around 4.7% of the sample. Sequenced sample: PBMCs. These TCRs come from a man in his 60s in good health and CMV-seronegative.

V is TRBV6-1 and J is TRBJ1-1; 7 nucleotides align to TRBD1. The trim removed 2 bases at V and 4 bases at J, leaving 10 bases unmatched. The V gene's germline CDR1 is MNHNS and CDR2 SASEGT. The CDR3 runs to 16 residues. CDR3 sequence reads: CASSEFDRVDGTEAFF. The CDR3 bases are TGTGCCAGCAGTGAATTTGACAGGGTGGACGGCACTGAAGCTTTCTTT.

The chain combines TRBV19 with TRBJ1-3; 7 positions agree with TRBD1. The CDR3 totals 15 residues. The V gene's germline CDR1 is LNHDA and CDR2 SQIVND (reference sequence). J was trimmed by 6 bases and V by 5 bases; bases with no gene match: 10. The CDR3 sequence: CASSPDREVENTIYF. For the CDR3, the DNA is TGTGCCAGTAGTCCCGACAGGGAGGTGGAAAACACCATATATTTT.

The J gene is TRBJ1-6, the V gene TRBV5-1, with D uncertain. CDR1 is SGHRS and CDR2 is YFSETQ in the germline V gene. V lost 0 bases to trimming and J lost 7 bases, with 11 bases between them. This CDR3 spans 15 amino acids. CDR3 DNA sequence: TGCGCCAGCAGCTTGGAAGGGAGACGGAATTCACCCCTCCACTTT. Translating gives CASSLEGRRNSPLHF.

The chain couples TRBV30 to TRBJ1-5; 7 nucleotides match TRBD1. Germline lookup yields CDR1 GTSNPN and CDR2 SVGIG (reference sequence). Trimming took 5 bases from V and 7 from J; bases not matched to a gene: 5. The length of the CDR3 is 12 residues. This CDR3 is CAWGRGEQPQHF. The CDR3 DNA sequence: TGTGCCTGGGGCAGGGGGGAACAGCCCCAGCATTTT.

The table lists this clone with a few counts. The CDR3 reads CASSARGRGEAFF. DNA for the CDR3: TGTGCCAGCAGCGCTAGGGGAAGGGGTGAAGCTTTCTTT. The chain uses TRBV9 and TRBJ1-1, with D possibly TRBD1 on 5 matching bases. Looked up from germline, CDR1 is SGDLS and CDR2 is YYNGEE. V gave up 3 bases and J gave up 7 bases, with 13 bases separating them. The CDR3 has 13 amino acids.

The chain has TRBV10-1 and TRBJ2-3; perhaps TRBD1 as D (5 bases). With 6 bases removed from V and 3 bases from J, the gap between germline ends came to 10 bases. The CDR3 has 13 residues. From germline, CDR1 is WNHNN and CDR2 SYGVQD (reference sequence). This CDR3 is CASSRTGTDTQYF. The CDR3 bases are TGCGCCAGCAGCCGCACAGGTACAGATACGCAGTATTTT.

This clone came up a few times. V is TRBV5-1 and J is TRBJ2-7; the match to TRBD1 covers 7 bases. V lost 4 bases, J lost 0 bases, and 7 bases stayed unmatched. Germline CDR1 is SGHRS and CDR2 is YFSETQ. The CDR3 has 15 amino acids. The CDR3 DNA is TGCGCCAGCAGCCAATCCGGGACAGCCTCCTACGAGCAGTACTTC. This encodes CASSQSGTASYEQYF.

This clone turned up a few times. The chain employs TRBV9 and TRBJ1-1, with TRBD1 identical over 9 bases. The length of the CDR3 is 14 residues. Trimming cost V 4 bases and J 5 bases; bases outside gene matches: 6. Germline-derived CDR1 and CDR2 are SGDLS and YYNGEE. The CDR3 nucleotides are TGTGCCAGCAGCTCCGGGACAGGGAGGACTGAAGCTTTCTTT. It yields the protein CASSSGTGRTEAFF.

This rearrangement joins TRBV9 to TRBJ2-7, with 9 bases lining up with TRBD1. The J segment lost 1 base and the V segment lost 4 bases, leaving 6 bases of the junction unmatched. CDR3 size: 15 residues. Per the germline V gene, CDR1 is SGDLS and CDR2 is YYNGEE. CDR3 DNA sequence: TGTGCCAGCAGCTTCACCGGGACAGGGTCCTACGAGCAGTACTTC. As protein: CASSFTGTGSYEQYF.

The chain is built from TRBV5-1 and TRBJ2-2; TRBD2 is a possible D gene (6 bases). Germline CDR1 is SGHRS and CDR2 is YFSETQ. This CDR3 comprises 17 residues. The V end was cut by 0 bases, the J end by 0 bases, with 12 bases between. CDR3 protein: CASSLEGGLTNTGELFF. The CDR3 region has the DNA TGCGCCAGCAGCTTGGAAGGAGGGCTTACGAACACCGGGGAGCTGTTTTTT.

The gene calls are TRBV5-1 and TRBJ1-4, with 8 bases matching TRBD1. The trim removed 4 bases at V and 15 bases at J, leaving 11 bases unmatched. The CDR3 totals 13 residues. From germline, CDR1 is SGHRS and CDR2 YFSETQ. CDR3 sequence reads: CASSPGTGFEVFF. CDR3 nucleotide sequence: TGCGCCAGCAGCCCGGGGACAGGTTTCGAAGTGTTTTTT.

This clone has just a few counts. The chain links TRBV5-1 to TRBJ2-3; D uncertain. Per the germline V gene, CDR1 is SGHRS and CDR2 is YFSETQ. The CDR3 has 13 residues. Trimming removed 1 base at V and 5 bases at J, with 8 bases between. The DNA of the CDR3 is TGCGCCAGCAGCTTGTTATTACAAGATACGCAGTATTTT. As protein: CASSLLLQDTQYF.

The rearrangement links TRBV21-1 to TRBJ2-7; TRBD1, the table's D call, lacks a check against the DNA. TRBV21-1 is a known pseudogene. The CDR3 has 16 residues. CDR3 in amino acids: CASSKEGRRDRGEQYF. For the CDR3, the DNA is TGTGCCAGCAGCAAAGAAGGTCGGCGGGACAGGGGCGAGCAGTACTTC.

In its sample, this clone was seen once. This chain joins TRBV27 and TRBJ2-7, with 8 bases that match TRBD2. The V gene's germline CDR1 is MNHEY and CDR2 SMNVEV (reference sequence). CDR3 length: 14 residues. The V segment lost 7 bases and the J segment 5 bases; nucleotides outside the gene matches: 10. CDR3 protein: CASTQRENAHEQYF. In DNA, the CDR3 is TGTGCCAGCACCCAGCGGGAGAACGCCCACGAGCAGTACTTC.

The chain links TRBV6-1 to TRBJ2-5; TRBD2 might be the D (5 bases). V dropped 0 bases and J dropped 3 bases, with 17 bases sitting between them. CDR1 is MNHNS, CDR2 SASEGT, per germline. This CDR3 spans 17 amino acids. In DNA form, the CDR3 reads TGTGCCAGCAGTGAAGCGATCGTTAGGACTGGAGAAGAGACCCAGTACTTC. This gives the protein CASSEAIVRTGEETQYF.

The rearrangement joins TRBV2 to TRBJ1-4; TRBD1 might be the D (5 bases). The CDR3 is 14 residues long. CDR1 SNHLY and CDR2 FYNNEI come from the germline V gene. Trimming took off 2 bases at V and 8 bases at J, with 12 bases between the two ends. The CDR3, as DNA: TGTGCCAGCAGTGAATCCCGACAGAGCGAAAAACTGTTTTTT. This codes for CASSESRQSEKLFF.

The V gene is TRBV11-1, the J gene TRBJ2-1; TRBD2 agrees at 9 bases. This CDR3 has 16 amino acids. Germline values: CDR1 SGHAT, CDR2 FQDESV (reference sequence). V dropped 3 bases and J dropped 2; count of bases not matched to a gene: 5. This CDR3 is CASSFGASGTYNEQFF. The CDR3 region has the DNA TGTGCCAGCAGCTTTGGGGCTAGCGGGACCTACAATGAGCAGTTCTTC.

The chain couples TRBV6-1 to TRBJ2-3; 8 positions match TRBD2. The V segment lost 2 bases and the J segment 4 bases; nucleotides outside the gene matches: 8. CDR1 is MNHNS and CDR2 is SASEGT in the germline V gene. The CDR3 runs 16 residues. CDR3 residues: CASSETSGSGADTQYF. CDR3 nucleotides: TGTGCCAGCAGTGAAACCTCGGGTAGCGGGGCAGATACGCAGTATTTT.

The CDR3 DNA reads TGTGCCAGCAGCCCCGGGGGGGGAAATGGTGAGCAGTTCTTC. Translating gives CASSPGGGNGEQFF. The rearrangement joins TRBV9 to TRBJ2-1; TRBD2 agrees at 8 bases. The V gene end was trimmed by 4 bases and the J gene end by 9 bases; junction bases not matched to a gene: 9. This CDR3 contains 14 residues. Germline loops: CDR1 SGDLS, CDR2 YYNGEE. Supplemented by reference TRBV9 and TRBJ2-1, the full variable domain reads DSGVTQTPKHLITATGQRVTLRCSPRSGDLSVYWYQQSLDQGLQFLIQYYNGEERAKGNILERFSAQQFPDLHSELNLSSLELGDSALYFCASSPGGGNGEQFFGPGTRLTVL.

V usage is TRBV2 and J usage is TRBJ2-2; weak D call: TRBD1 (5 bases). Per germline, CDR1 SNHLY and CDR2 FYNNEI. CDR3 length: 16 amino acids. Trimming took 6 bases from V and 4 from J, leaving 18 bases between them. CDR3 protein: CASRGLIALGTGELFF. The CDR3 bases are TGTGCCAGCAGGGGGCTTATCGCGCTCGGCACCGGGGAGCTGTTTTTT.

V usage is TRBV5-1 and J usage is TRBJ1-4; the match to TRBD1 covers 9 bases. The length of the CDR3 is 15 residues. In germline, CDR1 is SGHRS, CDR2 YFSETQ. V shed 4 bases and J 5 bases; nucleotides not matched to a gene: 6. The DNA of the CDR3 is TGCGCCAGCAGCCTTTCAGGGACAGGGAATGAAAAACTGTTTTTT. Its protein is CASSLSGTGNEKLFF.

The chain carries TRBV27 and TRBJ1-1; 7 bases are a match to TRBD1. The CDR3 is 13 amino acids. V was clipped by 4 bases and J by 4 bases; unmatched bases: 3. Germline CDR1 is MNHEY and CDR2 is SMNVEV (reference sequence). CDR3 sequence reads: CASSSSGGTEAFF. In DNA, the CDR3 is TGTGCCAGCAGTTCGTCAGGGGGCACTGAAGCTTTCTTT.

This clone turned up a few times. This sequence joins TRBV9 and TRBJ1-1; D gene uncertain. V was clipped by 0 bases and J by 5 bases, with 14 bases between them. CDR3 length equals 15 residues. In germline, CDR1 is SGDLS, CDR2 YYNGEE. DNA for the CDR3: TGTGCCAGCAGCGTAGGTAAGTTCCCGGGAACTGAAGCTTTCTTT. It codes for CASSVGKFPGTEAFF.

This clone appeared a single time. This chain joins TRBV5-1 and TRBJ2-7; 7 nucleotides line up with TRBD1. The CDR3 is made up of 14 amino acids. V shed 0 bases, J shed 5 bases, and the junction held 5 bases outside the gene matches. Germline CDR1 SGHRS, CDR2 YFSETQ. As DNA, the CDR3 is TGCGCCAGCAGCTTGGCCGCTCAGGGGGACGAGCAGTACTTC. Translating it yields CASSLAAQGDEQYF.

The genes are TRBV28 and TRBJ2-2; 7 bases align to TRBD1. Germline loops: CDR1 MDHEN, CDR2 SYDVKM. This CDR3 has 16 amino acids. Trimming cost V 7 bases and J 6 bases; bases outside gene matches: 14. CDR3 loop: CASKLAGTEVPGELFF. In DNA, the CDR3 is TGTGCCAGCAAGCTCGCCGGGACAGAGGTTCCCGGGGAGCTGTTTTTT.

The rearrangement joins TRBV6-6 to TRBJ1-5, with D perhaps TRBD1 (6 bases). CDR3 length: 13 residues. Germline lookup yields CDR1 MNHNY and CDR2 SVGAGI (reference sequence). The V end was cut by 8 bases, the J end by 7 bases, with 15 bases between. The CDR3 sequence: CASHTGLGQPQHF. DNA of the CDR3: TGTGCCAGCCACACAGGGTTAGGGCAGCCCCAGCATTTT.

Worth noting for this clone: One junction end disagrees with the germline gene, perhaps due to a read error. This rearrangement joins TRBV7-9 to TRBJ2-1; tentative D call: TRBD2 (5 bases). CDR1 and CDR2 (germline): SEHNR, FQNEAQ (reference sequence). This CDR3 is 17 amino acids long. The CDR3 loop reads CSSSLPRRLSPYNEQFF. Written as DNA, the CDR3 is TGTTCCAGCAGCTTACCTCGGAGGCTTTCCCCCTACAATGAGCAGTTCTTC. Variable domain in full (rest from reference TRBV7-9 and TRBJ2-1): DTGVSQNPRHKITKRGQNVTFRCDPISEHNRLYWYRQTLGQGPEFLTYFQNEAQLEKSRLLSDRFSAERPKGSFSTLEIQRTEQGDSAMYLCSSSLPRRLSPYNEQFFGPGTRLTVL.

V gene TRBV5-1 combines with J gene TRBJ2-3, with 8 bases lining up with TRBD2. V was pared by 9 bases and J by 3 bases, with 9 bases of the junction left unmatched. The CDR3 totals 14 residues. Germline assignment: CDR1 SGHRS and CDR2 YFSETQ. CDR3 in amino acids: CATAGLVSTDTQYF. The DNA for the CDR3 is TGCGCCACCGCGGGACTAGTCTCAACAGATACGCAGTATTTT.

The CDR3 DNA is TGTGCCAGCTCAACCCCGGGACAGCCCCCAACTAATGAAAAACTGTTTTTT. Encoded protein: CASSTPGQPPTNEKLFF. The rearrangement links TRBV7-8 to TRBJ1-4; 7 bases align to TRBD1. V shed 8 bases and J 0 bases; nucleotides not matched to a gene: 12. CDR1 SGHVS and CDR2 FQNEAQ come from the germline V gene. The CDR3 sequence is 17 residues long.